The 16 T cell receptor beta chains listed next were all sequenced from one sample in a study of shared clonotypes between healthy human individuals. Sequencing was performed with immunoSEQ multiplex PCR; in TCRdb, only in-frame clones are kept and a portion is missing. The profile shows under 600,000 clones, just over 75% of them singletons. Specimen: PBMCs. These receptors originate from a woman in her thirties or forties in good health. Some clones in this sample may be carry-over from other donors' samples.

The chain uses TRBV15 and TRBJ1-2, with unresolved D. This CDR3 has 15 residues. CDR1 is LNHNV, CDR2 YYDKDF, per germline (reference sequence). V shed 5 bases and J shed 5 bases, with 18 bases lying between them. The DNA of the CDR3 is TGTGCCACCAGCCGAACCCCCGGGGTCGGGTATGGCTACACCTTC. Translating it yields CATSRTPGVGYGYTF. The full variable domain, rest sourced from reference TRBV15 and TRBJ1-2, is DAMVIQNPRYQVTQFGKPVTLSCSQTLNHNVMYWYQQKSSQAPKLLFHYYDKDFNNEADTPDNFQSRRPNTSFCFLDIRSPGLGDTAMYLCATSRTPGVGYGYTFGSGTRLTVV.

The sample holds a few counts of this clone. The CDR3 sequence: CASTQGTEISGNTIYF. The CDR3, as DNA: TGTGCCAGTACCCAGGGGACGGAGATCTCTGGAAACACCATATATTTT. The J gene is TRBJ1-3, the V gene TRBV19; possibly TRBD1 for D (6 bases). The germline gives CDR1 LNHDA, CDR2 SQIVND (reference sequence). Trimming pared 7 bases from V and 0 bases from J, leaving 16 bases between. The CDR3 is 16 amino acids.

The J gene is TRBJ1-1, the V gene TRBV6-5; possible D gene TRBD1, 6 bases. The germline V gene has CDR1 MNHEY and CDR2 SVGAGI. Trimming shortened V by 6 bases and J by 7 bases, and 18 bases separated the two germline ends. CDR3 length: 14 residues. CDR3 nucleotides: TGTGCCAGCAGACCAGGACAGCTCGTAGATGAAGCTTTCTTT. Protein: CASRPGQLVDEAFF.

Many counts were recorded for this clone. V is TRBV11-3 and J is TRBJ2-1; unclear D gene. CDR1 and CDR2 from the germline V gene are SGHNT and YENEEA. The CDR3 totals 14 residues. V was shortened by 4 bases and J by 1 base, with 8 bases between the two germline ends. The CDR3 sequence: CASSSGRSYNEQFF. The CDR3 DNA sequence: TGTGCCAGCAGCTCCGGCCGTTCCTACAATGAGCAGTTCTTC.

This clone was detected ten times or more. The chain links TRBV7-9 to TRBJ1-1; no firm D call. The CDR3 sequence is 14 residues long. Germline V gene data show CDR1 as SEHNR and CDR2 as FQNEAQ (reference sequence). V was trimmed by 1 base and J by 2 bases, leaving 8 bases between them. The CDR3 DNA sequence: TGTGCCAGCAGCTTAGGGCTTCCAAACACTGAAGCTTTCTTT. It translates to CASSLGLPNTEAFF.

The chain links TRBV28 to TRBJ1-4; possibly TRBD1 for D (5 bases). V lost 2 bases and J 7 bases, leaving 11 bases between the germline ends. CDR1 and CDR2 from the germline V gene are MDHEN and SYDVKM. The CDR3 is 14 amino acids. The CDR3 bases are TGTGCCAGCAGTTTACCCGGGACTGCTGAAAAACTGTTTTTT. It encodes CASSLPGTAEKLFF.

V is TRBV7-9 and J is TRBJ2-3; no reliable D call. The ends were cut back, 5 bases at V and 2 bases at J, with 11 bases in the middle. Germline V gene lookup returns CDR1 SEHNR and CDR2 FQNEAQ (reference sequence). CDR3 length: 14 residues. DNA of the CDR3: TGTGCCAGCAGCCGCCCAGGCTACACAGATACGCAGTATTTT. Translated: CASSRPGYTDTQYF.

This chain links TRBV2 with TRBJ2-7; TRBD2 aligns across 8 bases. J was trimmed by 3 bases and V by 4 bases; bases with no gene match: 2. Germline V gene data show CDR1 as SNHLY and CDR2 as FYNNEI. The CDR3 consists of 13 residues. The CDR3 spells CASSGGLVYEQYF. The CDR3 nucleotides are TGTGCCAGCAGTGGGGGACTAGTCTACGAGCAGTACTTC.

The chain couples TRBV7-8 to TRBJ2-2, with D unresolved. Germline CDR1 SGHVS, CDR2 FQNEAQ. This CDR3 is 11 amino acids long. Trimming removed 4 bases from V and 15 bases from J, with 12 bases in between. For the CDR3, the DNA is TGTGCCAGCAGCTCACCTCTAAACGTGTTTTTT. It is translated as CASSSPLNVFF.

The chain is built from TRBV11-2 and TRBJ2-3; no clear D gene. The length of the CDR3 is 13 residues. Germline V gene lookup returns CDR1 SGHAT and CDR2 FQNNGV. V shed 5 bases and J shed 5 bases, with 11 bases lying between them. CDR3 nucleotide sequence: TGTGCCAGCAGCGAGCACCGGAGAGATACGCAGTATTTT. The encoded protein is CASSEHRRDTQYF.

A remark on this clone: The junction differs from germline at one of its ends, possibly a read error. The chain couples TRBV4-1 to TRBJ1-1, with D hard to call. Germline values: CDR1 MGHRA, CDR2 YSYEKL. The CDR3 has 16 residues. The CDR3 DNA reads TGCACCAGCAGCCAAGGGCTGGGCTCGGGAAACACTGAAGCTTTCTTT. This encodes CTSSQGLGSGNTEAFF.

The V call is TRBV9, the J call TRBJ1-1; 7 bases agree with TRBD1. The CDR3 spans 14 residues. In germline, CDR1 is SGDLS, CDR2 YYNGEE. Unmatched junction bases numbered 7, after V lost 4 bases and J lost 4 bases. The CDR3 loop reads CASSQPGTVTEAFF. The CDR3 DNA reads as TGTGCCAGCAGCCAGCCTGGGACAGTCACTGAAGCTTTCTTT.

Comments on this clone: A much larger clone is a single base away; this may be a read error. CDR3 protein: CAWSDPRPRAHSYEQYF. DNA of the CDR3: TGTGCCTGGAGTGACCCCCGCCCACGGGCGCACTCCTACGAGCAGTACTTC. V usage is TRBV30 and J usage is TRBJ2-7, with D uncertain. The germline V gene encodes CDR1 GTSNPN and CDR2 SVGIG (reference sequence). V dropped 1 base and J dropped 0 bases, with 19 bases sitting between them. This CDR3 has 17 residues.

The genes are TRBV6-1 and TRBJ2-3, with unresolved D. V was clipped by 9 bases and J by 0 bases, with 13 bases between them. The germline V gene encodes CDR1 MNHNS and CDR2 SASEGT. The CDR3 is made up of 14 amino acids. The CDR3: CASQATSSTDTQYF. CDR3 DNA sequence: TGTGCCAGTCAGGCAACCTCTAGCACAGATACGCAGTATTTT.

Ten or more counts support this clone. This sequence joins TRBV18 and TRBJ1-1; D might be TRBD1 (6 bases). The CDR3 has 16 amino acids. V was pared by 0 bases and J by 1 base, with 12 bases between. Per germline, CDR1 KGHSH and CDR2 LQKENI. The CDR3 reads CASSPPLQGPNTEAFF. The DNA for the CDR3 is TGTGCCAGCTCACCACCCTTACAGGGACCGAACACTGAAGCTTTCTTT.

A remark on this clone: The junction differs from germline at one of its ends, possibly a read error. J is TRBJ1-1 and V is TRBV29-1, with no clear D. The CDR3 has 14 residues. Germline V lookup: CDR1 SQVTM, CDR2 ANQGSEA. CDR3: CNVVLTRGGIEAFF. The DNA of the CDR3 is TGCAACGTTGTCCTAACCCGGGGTGGGATTGAAGCCTTCTTT.